These T cell receptor beta chains were read from a single sample in a study of blood T cell repertoires in COVID-19. Produced via immunoSEQ multiplex PCR; TCRdb's table is partial and in-frame only. Of more than 250,000 clones listed, about 90% are singletons. Sequenced material: peripheral blood. The receptors stem from a woman aged 45-60 years with COVID-19, enrolled during active disease. Each CDR3 is given with its conserved first and last residue.

TRBJ2-7,TRBV18,CASSDRTSGAYEQYF
TRBJ1-3,TRBV18,CASSRLDRGLGLVSGNTIYF
TRBJ1-4,TRBV5-1,CASSLLDRATNEKLFF
TRBJ1-5,TRBV6-5,CASSTGGPARPQHF
TRBJ1-5,TRBV19,CASVKRDRGYSNQPQHF
TRBJ2-7,TRBV4-1,CASSQAREVYEQYF
TRBJ2-7,TRBV6-5,CASRPGAVSYEQYF
TRBJ1-5,TRBV7-6,CASSLAGHNQPQHF
TRBJ1-2,TRBV6-5,CASSPWTTNYGYTF
TRBJ1-6,TRBV30,CAWSVRGGPLHF
TRBJ1-1,TRBV3-1/TRBV3-2,CASSQYRNTEAFF
TRBJ1-1,TRBV19,CASSTLTGNTEAFF
TRBJ1-4,TRBV19,CASSVGRTNEKLFF
TRBJ2-5,TRBV2,CASRGGPGETQYF
TRBJ1-4,TRBV19,CASSLGTATNEKLFF
TRBJ2-4,TRBV30,CAWSREANIQYF
TRBJ2-1,TRBV30,CAWTASAVAFVDEQFF
TRBJ2-5,TRBV4-3,CASSQDDWLAGGVGTQYF
TRBJ2-3,TRBV14,CASSQQLAGGDTQYF
TRBJ1-5,TRBV7-2,CASSPRVGQGDQPQHF
TRBJ2-7,TRBV3-1/TRBV3-2,CASSRGSSYEQYF
TRBJ1-1,TRBV7-6,CASSSARGLTEAFF